This T cell receptor (beta chain) originates from a study of blood T cell repertoires in COVID-19. The CDR3 has 16 residues. With 0 bases clipped from V and 4 bases from J, the junction kept 6 bases outside the gene matches. The V gene's germline CDR1 is SGHRS and CDR2 YFSETQ. Assay used: immunoSEQ multiplex PCR; TCRdb lists only in-frame clones, some missing. The sample lists fewer than 25,000 clones, approximately 92% occurring once. The gene calls are TRBV5-1 and TRBJ2-1; 8 nucleotides agree with TRBD2. This clonotype was obtained from a woman aged 70-85 years with active COVID-19. Sequenced input: peripheral blood. CDR3 coding DNA: TGCGCCAGCAGCTTGGCCGCGGCTAGCGGGTACAATGAGCAGTTCTTC. This codes for CASSLAAASGYNEQFF.